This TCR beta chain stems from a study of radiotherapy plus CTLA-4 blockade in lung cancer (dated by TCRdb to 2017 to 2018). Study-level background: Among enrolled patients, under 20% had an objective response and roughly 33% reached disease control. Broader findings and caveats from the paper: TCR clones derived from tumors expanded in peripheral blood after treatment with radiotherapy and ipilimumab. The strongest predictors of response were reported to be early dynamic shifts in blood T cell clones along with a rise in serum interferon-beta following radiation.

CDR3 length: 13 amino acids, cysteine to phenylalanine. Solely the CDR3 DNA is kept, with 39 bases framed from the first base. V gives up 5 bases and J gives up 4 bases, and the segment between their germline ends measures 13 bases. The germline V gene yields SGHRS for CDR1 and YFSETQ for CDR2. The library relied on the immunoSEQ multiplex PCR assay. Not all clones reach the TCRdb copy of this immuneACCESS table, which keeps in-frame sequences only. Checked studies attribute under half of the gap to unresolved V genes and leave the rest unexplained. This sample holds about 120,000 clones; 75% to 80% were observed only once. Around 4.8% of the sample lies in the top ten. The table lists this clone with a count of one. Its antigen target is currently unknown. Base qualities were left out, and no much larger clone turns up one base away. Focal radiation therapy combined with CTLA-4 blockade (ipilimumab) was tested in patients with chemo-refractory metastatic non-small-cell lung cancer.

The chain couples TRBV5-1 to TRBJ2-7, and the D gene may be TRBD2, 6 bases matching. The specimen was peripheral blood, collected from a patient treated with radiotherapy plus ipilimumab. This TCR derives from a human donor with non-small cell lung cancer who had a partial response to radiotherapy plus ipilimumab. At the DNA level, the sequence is TGCGCCAGCAGTGGTGGGAGGTTTTACGAGCAGTACTTC. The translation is CASSGGRFYEQYF.